One sample yielded the 23 T cell receptor beta chains listed below, sequenced in a study of blood T cells in healthy people across ages. Alongside a J-beta primer mix, a sample-barcoded 5' primer served in a second PCR lasting roughly 7 to 11 cycles. TCRdb redid the calling of the 5' RACE reads with MiXCR, one entry per CDR3 protein. The sample shows 780,000 or so distinct CDR3 sequences, about 55% of them seen only once. Sequenced: blood. The receptors come from a man of 80 years or more in good health.

Turning to this clonotype: One end of the junction is discordant with germline, which a read error may explain. The genes are TRBV7-2 and TRBJ2-1; 7 nucleotides agree with TRBD1. CDR1 is SGHTA, CDR2 FQGNSA, per germline. The CDR3 totals 15 residues. The CDR3 region has the DNA TGTGCCAGCAGCTTAGAAGACAGGGCCTACAATAAGCAGTTCTTC. Protein: CASSLEDRAYNKQFF.

The gene calls are TRBV6-1 and TRBJ2-5, with TRBD2 identical over 13 bases. CDR1 is MNHNS and CDR2 is SASEGT in the germline V gene. J gave up 5 bases and V 2 bases, and 5 bases lay outside the gene matches. The CDR3 is made up of 16 amino acids. The CDR3 coding sequence is TGTGCCAGCAGTGAAAGGACTAGCGGGAGAGGGGAGACCCAGTACTTC. Translation: CASSERTSGRGETQYF.

The genes are TRBV2 and TRBJ2-1; 11 bases agree with TRBD2. Germline values: CDR1 SNHLY, CDR2 FYNNEI. The CDR3 runs to 16 residues. The V gene end was trimmed by 2 bases and the J gene end by 9 bases; junction bases not matched to a gene: 9. CDR3 sequence reads: CASSETSGRSLGEQFF. The CDR3 DNA is TGTGCCAGCAGTGAAACTAGCGGGAGATCTCTGGGTGAGCAGTTCTTC. Using reference TRBV2 and TRBJ2-1 for the parts outside the CDR3, the full variable domain is EPEVTQTPSHQVTQMGQEVILRCVPISNHLYFYWYRQILGQKVEFLVSFYNNEISEKSEIFDDQFSVERPDGSNFTLKIRSTKLEDSAMYFCASSETSGRSLGEQFFGPGTRLTVL.

The chain uses TRBV27 and TRBJ1-2; no clear D gene. Per germline, CDR1 MNHEY and CDR2 SMNVEV (reference sequence). The CDR3 consists of 13 residues. The V end lost 4 bases, the J end lost 4 bases, and 10 bases lay between the germline ends. The CDR3 bases are TGTGCCAGCAGTTCAACCCTGGGCTATGGCTACACCTTC. Its translation: CASSSTLGYGYTF.

This rearrangement joins TRBV16 to TRBJ2-7; D uncertain. The length of the CDR3 is 16 residues. V shed 1 base and J shed 3 bases, with 16 bases lying between them. Germline V lookup: CDR1 KGHSY, CDR2 FQNENV. CDR3 coding DNA: TGTGCCAGCAGCCAATTTTCTCTTGGCGAAGACTACGAGCAGTACTTC. It codes for CASSQFSLGEDYEQYF. The whole variable domain, remainder taken from reference TRBV16 and TRBJ2-7, is GEEVAQTPKHLVRGEGQKAKLYCAPIKGHSYVFWYQQVLKNEFKFLISFQNENVFDETGMPKERFSAKCLPNSPCSLEIQATKLEDSAVYFCASSQFSLGEDYEQYFGPGTRLTVT.

This sequence joins TRBV5-1 and TRBJ2-3; tentatively, D is TRBD2 (6 bases). In germline, CDR1 is SGHRS, CDR2 YFSETQ. Trimming cost V 5 bases and J 0 bases, with 16 bases left between them. The CDR3 loop spans 16 amino acids. In DNA form, the CDR3 reads TGCGCCAGCAGGGGGTTAGCGGCGACGAGCACAGATACGCAGTATTTT. Translation: CASRGLAATSTDTQYF.

The chain uses TRBV7-2 and TRBJ2-5, with D perhaps matching TRBD1 or TRBD2 (5 bases each). The J call is in doubt because the DNA end fits TRBJ2-7 better. There are 17 residues in the CDR3. The germline CDR1 and CDR2 sequences are SGHTA and FQGNSA. The CDR3 bases are TGTGCCAGCAGCCCCGGGACCTATGCCCAAATGGGATACGAGCAGTACTTC. Its translation: CASSPGTYAQMGYEQYF.

This clonotype was counted between two and nine times. The V and J genes are TRBV5-1 and TRBJ2-1; D possibly matches TRBD1 or TRBD2 (5 bases each). The germline V and J ends were trimmed by 4 bases and 4 bases, with 12 bases remaining between them. The CDR3 is 14 residues long. The germline gives CDR1 SGHRS, CDR2 YFSETQ. Here the CDR3 reads CASSTDGAYNEQFF. The CDR3 DNA sequence: TGCGCCAGCAGCACGGACGGGGCATACAATGAGCAGTTCTTC.

This clonotype was counted only a few times. The chain combines TRBV7-9 with TRBJ2-5; tentative D call: TRBD1 (7 bases). Germline lookup yields CDR1 SEHNR and CDR2 FQNEAQ (reference sequence). The CDR3 totals 16 residues. V dropped 4 bases and J dropped 1 base, with 16 bases sitting between them. CDR3: CASSSYGGTVQETQYF. In DNA, the CDR3 is TGTGCCAGCAGCTCCTACGGCGGGACAGTCCAAGAGACCCAGTACTTC.

In this sample, this clonotype turned up once. The chain is built from TRBV20-1 and TRBJ2-7; D is possibly TRBD1 (5 bases). V lost 0 bases and J lost 5, with 17 bases in between. The V gene's germline CDR1 is DFQATT and CDR2 SNEGSKA (reference sequence). This CDR3 is built from 15 residues. The CDR3 here is CSARDQGRLPHEQYF. CDR3 DNA sequence: TGCAGTGCTAGAGACCAGGGTAGACTGCCCCACGAGCAGTACTTC.

V usage is TRBV7-3 and J usage is TRBJ2-7; unclear D gene. CDR3 length: 13 residues. Trimming cost V 4 bases and J 7 bases, with 14 bases left between them. From germline, CDR1 is SGHTA and CDR2 FQGTGA. CDR3 DNA: TGTGCCAGCAGCTCCCGACTGGGTACGGAGCAGTACTTC. Residues: CASSSRLGTEQYF.

The chain uses TRBV6-4 and TRBJ2-2, with D uncertain. The CDR3 is made up of 13 amino acids. Germline assignment: CDR1 MRHNA and CDR2 SNTAGT. V lost 4 bases and J lost 5, with 8 bases in between. The CDR3 reads CASSVEPTGELFF. The CDR3 coding sequence is TGTGCCAGCAGTGTCGAACCTACCGGGGAGCTGTTTTTT.

In the case of this clonotype: A much larger clone is a single base away; this may be a read error. The chain couples TRBV9 to TRBJ2-4; 12 nucleotides agree with TRBD1. This CDR3 region has 14 residues. Germline V gives CDR1 SGDLS, CDR2 YYNGEE. Germline trimming cut 3 bases from V and 13 bases from J; bases unmatched to any gene: 8. The CDR3 DNA follows: TGTGCCAGCAGCGCACAGGGACAGGGGGCGGAGCAGTACTTC. Amino acids: CASSAQGQGAEQYF.

In this sample, this clonotype turned up a few times. The chain couples TRBV20-1 to TRBJ2-4, with D possibly called TRBD1 or TRBD2 (5 bases each). The germline V and J ends were trimmed by 4 bases and 4 bases, with 14 bases remaining between them. The CDR3 length is 14 residues. Germline loops: CDR1 DFQATT, CDR2 SNEGSKA (reference sequence). For the CDR3, the DNA is TGCAGTGCTATTCTCCCGGGACGAAAAAACATTCAGTACTTC. Residues: CSAILPGRKNIQYF.

The J gene is TRBJ1-2, the V gene TRBV12-3 or TRBV12-4, with TRBD1 identical over 7 bases. Trimming at V came to 5 bases and at J to 7 bases, leaving 10 bases not matched to a gene. The CDR3 runs to 14 residues. In nucleotides, the CDR3 is TGTGCCAGCAGTCGCGACAGGGAATTAGGTGGCTACACCTTC. This translates into CASSRDRELGGYTF.

The chain has TRBV7-2 and TRBJ2-3, with 13 nucleotides matching TRBD2. After removal of 3 bases from V and 0 bases from J, the junction contained 15 bases not matched to a gene. The CDR3 loop spans 21 amino acids. The germline V gene has CDR1 SGHTA and CDR2 FQGNSA. The CDR3 coding sequence is TGTGCCAGCAGCTTGCGGGTGAAGGGGACTAGCGGGAACCCAAGCACAGATACGCAGTATTTT. Translation: CASSLRVKGTSGNPSTDTQYF.

The genes are TRBV5-1 and TRBJ2-7; D is unresolved. Trimming removed 6 bases from V and 2 bases from J, with 12 bases in between. The CDR3 loop spans 13 amino acids. The germline CDR1 and CDR2 sequences are SGHRS and YFSETQ. For the CDR3, the DNA is TGCGCCAGCACAAAGCAACCTGCCTACGAGCAGTACTTC. This codes for CASTKQPAYEQYF.

In nucleotides, the CDR3 is TGCAGTGCTGGTGGTCCAGGGGATTATGGCTACACCTTC. It yields the protein CSAGGPGDYGYTF. The chain joins TRBV20-1 to TRBJ1-2, with D possibly TRBD1 on 6 matching bases. V lost 5 bases to trimming and J lost 5 bases, with 15 bases between them. The CDR3 runs 13 residues. Germline V lookup: CDR1 DFQATT, CDR2 SNEGSKA (reference sequence).

This clonotype has only a few counts. This chain connects TRBV4-1 to TRBJ2-5; TRBD1 is a possible D gene (5 bases). The CDR3 extends over 13 amino acids. CDR1 and CDR2 (germline): MGHRA, YSYEKL. V was shortened by 0 bases and J by 5 bases, with 7 bases between the two germline ends. CDR3 bases: TGCGCCAGCAGCCAAGACCAGGGCGAGACCCAGTACTTC. Amino acids: CASSQDQGETQYF.

This chain uses TRBV9 with TRBJ2-1; 9 positions match TRBD2. CDR1 and CDR2 from the germline V gene are SGDLS and YYNGEE. The CDR3 has 16 residues. V lost 2 bases to trimming and J lost 4 bases; unmatched junction nucleotides: 7. CDR3 amino acids: CASSVTSGTTYNEQFF. The DNA of the CDR3 is TGTGCCAGCAGCGTGACTAGCGGAACAACTTACAATGAGCAGTTCTTC.

V usage is TRBV7-2 and J usage is TRBJ2-7, with TRBD2 as a possible D gene (5 bases). The length of the CDR3 is 15 residues. Between the trimmed V and J ends, which lost 7 bases and 4 bases, there was a span of 20 bases. Per the germline V gene, CDR1 is SGHTA and CDR2 is FQGNSA. This CDR3 reads CASTPGPGEGYEQYF. In nucleotides, the CDR3 is TGTGCCAGCACCCCAGGTCCCGGGGAAGGGTACGAGCAGTACTTC.

This sequence joins TRBV28 and TRBJ2-4, with D tentatively TRBD2 (5 bases). CDR1 and CDR2 (germline): MDHEN, SYDVKM. This CDR3 is 18 amino acids long. V gave up 2 bases and J gave up 2 bases, with 19 bases separating them. This CDR3 reads CASSLRLIPGNPKNIQYF. The CDR3 coding sequence is TGTGCCAGCAGTTTAAGGTTGATTCCGGGGAACCCCAAAAACATTCAGTACTTC. The full variable domain, with the rest looked up from reference TRBV28 and TRBJ2-4, is DVKVTQSSRYLVKRTGEKVFLECVQDMDHENMFWYRQDPGLGLRLIYFSYDVKMKEKGDIPEGYSVSREKKERFSLILESASTNQTSMYLCASSLRLIPGNPKNIQYFGAGTRLSVL.

The V gene is TRBV29-1, the J gene TRBJ2-7; weak D call: TRBD2 (6 bases). Deletions cut 7 bases from V and 5 bases from J, with 15 bases between. Looked up from germline, CDR1 is SQVTM and CDR2 is ANQGSEA. The CDR3 has 12 residues. This CDR3 reads CSAPAEGNEQYF. In DNA form, the CDR3 reads TGCAGCGCCCCAGCGGAGGGGAACGAGCAGTACTTC.